A selection of T cell receptor beta chains follows, all from one sample in a study of cytomegalovirus exposure and HLA in healthy donors. The data were produced by immunoSEQ multiplex PCR, yet TCRdb's version contains in-frame clones alone and is incomplete. The profile covers 90,000 or so clones, with approximately 71% appearing a single time and roughly 15% taken by the ten largest. The specimen was PBMCs. The receptors were gathered from a woman aged 18-30 years in good health and CMV-seropositive. The CDR3 runs from the conserved cysteine through the conserved F or W. A D gene is named only where the DNA matches it firmly. Some rows mark clone size as missing; the rest say once, few, many or name a class of expanded clone.

cdr3_nt: TGTGCCAGCAGTTTCCGCTCAAGAGGTACTGAAGCTTTCTTT
cdr3_aa: CASSFRSRGTEAFF
v_call: TRBV27
clone_size: NA
j_call: TRBJ1-1
d_call: NA

cdr3_nt: TGTGCCAGCAGCGGCGGGTCTAGCGGGTCTTCCGGGGAGCTGTTTTTT
cdr3_aa: CASSGGSSGSSGELFF
v_call: TRBV9
clone_size: NA
j_call: TRBJ2-2
d_call: TRBD2

cdr3_nt: TGTGCCAGCGGCAAAGGGGGAGAGCAGTACTTC
cdr3_aa: CASGKGGEQYF
v_call: TRBV2
clone_size: NA
j_call: TRBJ2-7
d_call: NA

cdr3_nt: TGTGCCAGTAGCCAGAGCGGGAAAGTCTATGGCTACACCTTC
cdr3_aa: CASSQSGKVYGYTF
v_call: TRBV19
clone_size: NA
j_call: TRBJ1-2
d_call: NA

cdr3_nt: TGTGCCAGCAGTCCCGGGACTCTTGGAAACACCATATATTTT
cdr3_aa: CASSPGTLGNTIYF
v_call: TRBV6-5
clone_size: NA
j_call: TRBJ1-3
d_call: NA

cdr3_nt: TGTGCCAGCAGTTACTCGCCTGAGCTCTCCTACGAGCAGTACTTC
cdr3_aa: CASSYSPELSYEQYF
v_call: TRBV6-6
clone_size: NA
j_call: TRBJ2-7
d_call: NA

cdr3_nt: TGTGCCAGCAGACCCACAGGAATTGCGGAGACCCAGTACTTC
cdr3_aa: CASRPTGIAETQYF
v_call: TRBV27
clone_size: NA
j_call: TRBJ2-5
d_call: NA

cdr3_nt: TGTGCCAGCAGCGGGACTAGGGGGCCAAGGGATACGCAGTATTTT
cdr3_aa: CASSGTRGPRDTQYF
v_call: TRBV6-1
clone_size: NA
j_call: TRBJ2-3
d_call: NA

cdr3_nt: TGTGCCAGCAGCAACCAGGCCCAAGAGACCCAATACTTC
cdr3_aa: CASSNQAQETQYF
v_call: TRBV7-2
clone_size: NA
j_call: TRBJ2-5
d_call: NA

cdr3_nt: TGTGCCAGCAGCCCTCATAGCGGGAGCTCCTACAATGAGCAGTTCTTC
cdr3_aa: CASSPHSGSSYNEQFF
v_call: TRBV9
clone_size: NA
j_call: TRBJ2-1
d_call: TRBD2

cdr3_nt: TGTGCCAGCACCGCGGACGGTCAGGGGGCAAATCAGCCCCAGCATTTT
cdr3_aa: CASTADGQGANQPQHF
v_call: TRBV6-6
clone_size: few
j_call: TRBJ1-5
d_call: TRBD1

cdr3_nt: TGCGCCAGCAGCTTCGGGGGGCCCGGGATCCCCGAGCAGTACTTC
cdr3_aa: CASSFGGPGIPEQYF
v_call: TRBV5-1
clone_size: NA
j_call: TRBJ2-7
d_call: NA

cdr3_nt: TGCGCCAGCAGCTTGGGGGCTAGCGGGCACCAAGAGACCCAGTACTTC
cdr3_aa: CASSLGASGHQETQYF
v_call: TRBV5-1
clone_size: NA
j_call: TRBJ2-5
d_call: TRBD2

cdr3_nt: TGTGCCAGCAGCCAGGTCTATGCTGAAGCTTTCTTT
cdr3_aa: CASSQVYAEAFF
v_call: TRBV6-6
clone_size: NA
j_call: TRBJ1-1
d_call: NA

cdr3_nt: TGTGCCAGCAGCCCCACAGGGGCTGAGCAGTTCTTC
cdr3_aa: CASSPTGAEQFF
v_call: TRBV5-4
clone_size: NA
j_call: TRBJ2-1
d_call: TRBD1

cdr3_nt: TGCGCCAGCAGCTCGACAGGGGGCGCGGGTGAAAAACTGTTTTTT
cdr3_aa: CASSSTGGAGEKLFF
v_call: TRBV5-1
clone_size: few
j_call: TRBJ1-4
d_call: TRBD1

cdr3_nt: TGTGCCAGCAGCTATAGGCGGGACAGCTCCTACAATGAGCAGTTCTTC
cdr3_aa: CASSYRRDSSYNEQFF
v_call: TRBV11-2
clone_size: NA
j_call: TRBJ2-1
d_call: NA

cdr3_nt: TGTGCCAGCAGTTTGGATGGACAGGGCGGCTACACCTTC
cdr3_aa: CASSLDGQGGYTF
v_call: TRBV28
clone_size: NA
j_call: TRBJ1-2
d_call: TRBD1

cdr3_nt: TGTGCCAGCAGCTTGCCCCGAGCGGATTCGGACAGTAACTATGGCTACACCTTC
cdr3_aa: CASSLPRADSDSNYGYTF
v_call: TRBV5-6
clone_size: NA
j_call: TRBJ1-2
d_call: NA

cdr3_nt: TGCGCCAGCAGTGGGGGCAGTAACAATTCACCCCTCCACTTT
cdr3_aa: CASSGGSNNSPLHF
v_call: TRBV10-2
clone_size: few
j_call: TRBJ1-6
d_call: NA

cdr3_nt: TGCGCCAGCAGTCAAGATGGGACTTCCCAAGAGACCCAGTACTTC
cdr3_aa: CASSQDGTSQETQYF
v_call: TRBV23-1
clone_size: NA
j_call: TRBJ2-5
d_call: NA

cdr3_nt: TGTGCCAGCAGCCAGAGGATAGGCAGAAACACTGAAGCTTTCTTT
cdr3_aa: CASSQRIGRNTEAFF
v_call: TRBV5-4
clone_size: NA
j_call: TRBJ1-1
d_call: NA

cdr3_nt: TGTGCCAGCAGCGGGGACAGTACCTACGAGCAGTACTTC
cdr3_aa: CASSGDSTYEQYF
v_call: TRBV2
clone_size: NA
j_call: TRBJ2-7
d_call: TRBD1

cdr3_nt: TGTGCCAGCAGCCTAGCGCTTAGCGGGGAGCTGTTTTTT
cdr3_aa: CASSLALSGELFF
v_call: TRBV6-1
clone_size: NA
j_call: TRBJ2-2
d_call: NA

cdr3_nt: TGTGCCAGCAGCTTGGGGGGGAGGCAGCCCCAGCATTTT
cdr3_aa: CASSLGGRQPQHF
v_call: TRBV5-8
clone_size: NA
j_call: TRBJ1-5
d_call: NA

cdr3_nt: TGTGCCAGCAGCGTACTAGGTCCCCTACAGGGGGGCTCCTATGGCTACACCTTC
cdr3_aa: CASSVLGPLQGGSYGYTF
v_call: TRBV9
clone_size: NA
j_call: TRBJ1-2
d_call: TRBD1

cdr3_nt: TGTGCCACCAGCAGAGGGGGGACAGCCTCTGGAAACACCATATATTTT
cdr3_aa: CATSRGGTASGNTIYF
v_call: TRBV15
clone_size: NA
j_call: TRBJ1-3
d_call: TRBD1

cdr3_nt: TGCGCCAGCAGCTTGGAATTTAGCGGGAGCCTACAAGAGACCCAGTACTTC
cdr3_aa: CASSLEFSGSLQETQYF
v_call: TRBV5-1
clone_size: once
j_call: TRBJ2-5
d_call: TRBD2

cdr3_nt: TGTGCCAGCAGCTTGGCCTGGCAGAACAATGAGCAGTTCTTC
cdr3_aa: CASSLAWQNNEQFF
v_call: TRBV5-6
clone_size: NA
j_call: TRBJ2-1
d_call: NA

cdr3_nt: TGTGCCAGCAGTCTCAGAATCTCTGGGGCCAACGTCCTGACTTTC
cdr3_aa: CASSLRISGANVLTF
v_call: TRBV28
clone_size: few
j_call: TRBJ2-6
d_call: NA

cdr3_nt: TGTGCCAGCAGTGAAACCCCTGCTAGCGGGAGGGCGGATGAGACCCAGTACTTC
cdr3_aa: CASSETPASGRADETQYF
v_call: TRBV2
clone_size: NA
j_call: TRBJ2-5
d_call: TRBD2

cdr3_nt: TGTGCCAGCAGCTCCAGGGTATCCCACACTGAAGCTTTCTTT
cdr3_aa: CASSSRVSHTEAFF
v_call: TRBV7-9
clone_size: NA
j_call: TRBJ1-1
d_call: NA

cdr3_nt: TGCGCCAGCAGCTCCGACAGGGGAGGTGGTACTAATGAAAAACTGTTTTTT
cdr3_aa: CASSSDRGGGTNEKLFF
v_call: TRBV5-1
clone_size: NA
j_call: TRBJ1-4
d_call: TRBD1

cdr3_nt: TGTGCCAGCAGTGCGGGGGTCTACGAGCAGTACTTC
cdr3_aa: CASSAGVYEQYF
v_call: TRBV6-1
clone_size: few
j_call: TRBJ2-7
d_call: NA

cdr3_nt: TGTGCCAGCAGCCCTACAGGGTACGAGCAGTACTTC
cdr3_aa: CASSPTGYEQYF
v_call: TRBV7-9
clone_size: NA
j_call: TRBJ2-7
d_call: NA

cdr3_nt: TGTGCCAGCAGCCAGACTGGGGCCAACGTCCTGACTTTC
cdr3_aa: CASSQTGANVLTF
v_call: TRBV5-6
clone_size: once
j_call: TRBJ2-6
d_call: NA

cdr3_nt: TGTGCCAGCAGCCCGACTAGCGCCCGGAACACCGGGGAGCTGTTTTTT
cdr3_aa: CASSPTSARNTGELFF
v_call: TRBV2
clone_size: few
j_call: TRBJ2-2
d_call: TRBD2

cdr3_nt: TGCGCCAGCAGCCGATTTATTGGGTCCGGGGTGGACTATGGCTACACCTTC
cdr3_aa: CASSRFIGSGVDYGYTF
v_call: TRBV4-3
clone_size: NA
j_call: TRBJ1-2
d_call: NA

cdr3_nt: TGCGCCAGCAGCCAAGATCTGGGGGGGGGACGAACTGAAGCTTTCTTT
cdr3_aa: CASSQDLGGGRTEAFF
v_call: TRBV4-3
clone_size: NA
j_call: TRBJ1-1
d_call: NA

cdr3_nt: TGTGCCAGCACGATAGCGGCCACCGGGGAGCTGTTTTTT
cdr3_aa: CASTIAATGELFF
v_call: TRBV7-6
clone_size: NA
j_call: TRBJ2-2
d_call: NA

cdr3_nt: TGTGCCAGCAGCCCGGACAGGGTTAAAAACATTCAGTACTTC
cdr3_aa: CASSPDRVKNIQYF
v_call: TRBV7-2
clone_size: NA
j_call: TRBJ2-4
d_call: TRBD1

cdr3_nt: TGTGCCAGTAGTATAGTACGGGGGACCCCCTACGAGCAGTACTTC
cdr3_aa: CASSIVRGTPYEQYF
v_call: TRBV19
clone_size: NA
j_call: TRBJ2-7
d_call: NA

cdr3_nt: TGTGCCAGCAGCTCCCGGACAGGGGCGAATCAGCCCCAGCATTTT
cdr3_aa: CASSSRTGANQPQHF
v_call: TRBV5-6
clone_size: few
j_call: TRBJ1-5
d_call: TRBD1

cdr3_nt: TGTGCCAGCAGCCCCCGTCATAGCGGGGGGGTAGAGACCCAGTACTTC
cdr3_aa: CASSPRHSGGVETQYF
v_call: TRBV9
clone_size: NA
j_call: TRBJ2-5
d_call: TRBD2

cdr3_nt: TGTGCCAGCAGCTTAAGACAGGATTACTACAATGAGCAGTTCTTC
cdr3_aa: CASSLRQDYYNEQFF
v_call: TRBV7-8
clone_size: NA
j_call: TRBJ2-1
d_call: NA

cdr3_nt: TGTGCCAGCAGCCAATTTCCCGGGACTCAAGCTTTCTTT
cdr3_aa: CASSQFPGTQAFF
v_call: TRBV6-4
clone_size: NA
j_call: TRBJ1-1
d_call: NA

cdr3_nt: TGTGCCAGCAGCGTAGGAGGCAGGGCTAAAGGAAACACCATATATTTT
cdr3_aa: CASSVGGRAKGNTIYF
v_call: TRBV9
clone_size: NA
j_call: TRBJ1-3
d_call: NA

cdr3_nt: TGTGCCAGCTCTACCAATCCTAGCGGGGGATCAGGGGAGCTGTTTTTT
cdr3_aa: CASSTNPSGGSGELFF
v_call: TRBV18
clone_size: few
j_call: TRBJ2-2
d_call: TRBD2

cdr3_nt: TGTGCTACCTCGGGGGGGCCTCCTGGAGCCTACGAGCAGTACTTC
cdr3_aa: CATSGGPPGAYEQYF
v_call: TRBV12-5
clone_size: NA
j_call: TRBJ2-7
d_call: TRBD2

cdr3_nt: TGTGCCAGCTGGACCACAGGGGTGGGGAGCAATCAGCCCCAGCATTTT
cdr3_aa: CASWTTGVGSNQPQHF
v_call: TRBV19
clone_size: NA
j_call: TRBJ1-5
d_call: TRBD1

cdr3_nt: TGCGCCAGCAGCTCCTCGGGTAGCGAGACCCAGTACTTC
cdr3_aa: CASSSSGSETQYF
v_call: TRBV5-1
clone_size: NA
j_call: TRBJ2-5
d_call: NA